This entry is about one T cell receptor (beta chain). As processed by the authors: Scientists estimated how many nucleated cells there were by amplifying reference gene primers. Method: immunoSEQ multiplex PCR; TCRdb's copy keeps in-frame clones and lacks some. D and trimming come from the DNA, and the V and J calls and clone size come from that table. The sample gives over 150,000 clones, more than 75% of which show up once; about 0.6% is in the top ten. This entry belongs to a study of blood T cell repertoires in COVID-19. Overall study: Samples of COVID-19 (acute and convalescent) were obtained from the United States, Italy and Spain. T cells, B-cell-depleted T cells, or PBMCs provided the cDNA or gDNA that served as material.

Seattle's cohort entered during active infection and was followed longitudinally. The sample taken for sequencing was peripheral blood. The clonotype originates from a man between 60 and 75 years old with COVID-19, enrolled during active disease.

DNA of the CDR3: TGCGCCAGCAGCTTACGGACTTCCTACGAGCAGTACTTC. This encodes CASSLRTSYEQYF. The chain combines TRBV5-1 with TRBJ2-7; possible D gene TRBD2, 5 bases. The V gene lost 2 bases and the J gene lost 1 base, with 7 bases spanning the gap. The CDR3 consists of 13 residues. Per the germline V gene, CDR1 is SGHRS and CDR2 is YFSETQ.